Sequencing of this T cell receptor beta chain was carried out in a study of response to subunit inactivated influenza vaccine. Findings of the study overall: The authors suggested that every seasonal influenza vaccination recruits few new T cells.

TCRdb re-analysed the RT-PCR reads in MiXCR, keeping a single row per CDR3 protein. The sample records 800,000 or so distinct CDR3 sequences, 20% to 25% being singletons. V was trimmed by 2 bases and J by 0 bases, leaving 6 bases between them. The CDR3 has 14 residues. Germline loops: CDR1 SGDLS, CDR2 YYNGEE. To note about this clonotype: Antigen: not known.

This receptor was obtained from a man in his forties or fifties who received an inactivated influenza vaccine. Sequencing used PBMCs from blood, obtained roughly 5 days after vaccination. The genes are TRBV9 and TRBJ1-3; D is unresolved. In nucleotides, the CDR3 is TGTGCCAGCAGCGTTGCAAGCTCTGGAAACACCATATATTTT. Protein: CASSVASSGNTIYF.